These 20 T cell receptor beta chains were all obtained from the same sample, sequenced in a study of T cell repertoires in cytomegalovirus infection. TCRdb re-called the reads through MiXCR, storing one row per CDR3 protein. This sample has roughly 120,000 distinct CDR3 sequences, with 25% to 35% found just once. What these receptors recognize is not known. Sequencing used CD8+ T cells from cultured PBMCs, obtained from culture after CMV antigen stimulation. The receptors shown here come from a human donor in good health (CMV status not recorded). Some clones in this sample may be carry-over from other donors' samples.

This sequence joins TRBV13 and TRBJ2-2; tentatively, D is TRBD1 (6 bases). Germline V CDR1 and CDR2: PRHDT, FYEKMQ (reference sequence). V was trimmed by 3 bases and J by 6 bases, leaving 20 bases between them. The CDR3 runs 17 residues. Here the CDR3 DNA reads TGTGCCAGCAGCTTTGGGTCCGGGACACCAAGTGCCGGGGAGCTGTTTTTT. This gives the protein CASSFGSGTPSAGELFF.

This clonotype is large by share. The rearrangement uses TRBV7-9 and TRBJ1-5; TRBD1 might be the D (6 bases). The ends were cut back, 6 bases at V and 6 bases at J, with 15 bases in the middle. Germline values: CDR1 SEHNR, CDR2 FQNEAQ (reference sequence). The CDR3 runs to 14 residues. The CDR3, as DNA: TGTGCCAGCAGGGCTCCAGGGGCGAGTCAGCCCCAGCATTTT. Translating gives CASRAPGASQPQHF.

The V and J genes are TRBV6-8 and TRBJ1-4; D gene ambiguous. CDR1 is MNHGY and CDR2 is SAAAGT in the germline V gene. Trimming cost V 6 bases and J 0 bases, with 11 bases left between them. The CDR3 has 15 amino acids. CDR3 amino acids: CASRRVGSTNEKLFF. The CDR3 DNA is TGTGCCAGCAGAAGGGTTGGATCAACTAATGAAAAACTGTTTTTT.

This clonotype was found a few times. V is TRBV7-6 and J is TRBJ1-2; D may be TRBD1 (6 bases). This CDR3 region has 15 residues. Germline V gene data show CDR1 as SGHVS and CDR2 as FNYEAQ. V was trimmed by 3 bases and J by 4 bases, leaving 15 bases between them. The CDR3 nucleotides are TGTGCCAGCAGCTTGCAAGGGGGGGGTGTCTATGGCTACACCTTC. This translates into CASSLQGGGVYGYTF.

The chain combines TRBV6-1 with TRBJ2-3, with D hard to call. There are 13 residues in the CDR3. The ends were cut back, 2 bases at V and 4 bases at J, with 7 bases in the middle. The germline gives CDR1 MNHNS, CDR2 SASEGT. Here the CDR3 reads CASSEFGADTQYF. The DNA of the CDR3 is TGTGCCAGCAGTGAATTTGGCGCAGATACGCAGTATTTT.

This clonotype was seen only a few times. The V gene is TRBV19, the J gene TRBJ2-2; 9 nucleotides match TRBD1. The CDR3 runs to 17 residues. The J segment lost 2 bases and the V segment lost 6 bases, leaving 10 bases of the junction unmatched. CDR1 and CDR2 from the germline V gene are LNHDA and SQIVND (reference sequence). CDR3 protein: CASRNSQGAGNTGELFF. CDR3 nucleotide sequence: TGTGCCAGTAGGAATTCACAGGGGGCGGGAAACACCGGGGAGCTGTTTTTT.

This clonotype was counted at least ten times. J is TRBJ1-1 and V is TRBV7-8, with a possible D match to TRBD1 (5 bases). Trimming pared 5 bases from V and 1 base from J, leaving 14 bases between. The V gene's germline CDR1 is SGHVS and CDR2 FQNEAQ. The CDR3 is 15 residues long. Written as DNA, the CDR3 is TGTGCCAGCAGCCCGAGGGAGGGGCGGAACACTGAAGCTTTCTTT. Translated: CASSPREGRNTEAFF.

In its sample, this clonotype was seen a few times. The V gene is TRBV4-3, the J gene TRBJ2-7; D perhaps matches TRBD2 (7 bases). Trimming shortened V by 0 bases and J by 1 base, and 10 bases separated the two germline ends. The CDR3 is made up of 15 amino acids. CDR1 and CDR2 from the germline V gene are LGHNA and YSLEER. CDR3 loop: CASSQEGGGSYEQYF. Written as DNA, the CDR3 is TGCGCCAGCAGCCAAGAAGGGGGGGGGTCCTACGAGCAGTACTTC.

This clonotype was observed a single time. The chain recombines TRBV19 with TRBJ1-5, with D possibly TRBD1 on 6 matching bases. V gave up 3 bases and J gave up 0 bases, with 12 bases separating them. Germline V CDR1 and CDR2: LNHDA, SQIVND (reference sequence). The CDR3 runs 16 residues. CDR3 bases: TGTGCCAGTAGTATCGTTGGGGGGCTTAGCAATCAGCCCCAGCATTTT. Its translation is CASSIVGGLSNQPQHF.

This clonotype was counted many times. The chain couples TRBV19 to TRBJ1-2, with 10 bases matching TRBD1. Trimming took 4 bases from V and 2 from J; bases not matched to a gene: 10. The germline gives CDR1 LNHDA, CDR2 SQIVND (reference sequence). CDR3 length equals 17 residues. This CDR3 is CASSTRTGGPSNYGYTF. The CDR3 region has the DNA TGTGCCAGTAGTACCCGGACAGGGGGGCCTAGCAACTATGGCTACACCTTC.

This clonotype was counted a single time. The gene calls are TRBV27 and TRBJ1-4, with a weak D call TRBD1 (6 bases). V gave up 2 bases and J gave up 5 bases, with 12 bases separating them. CDR3 size: 15 residues. CDR1 and CDR2 (germline): MNHEY, SMNVEV (reference sequence). The CDR3 sequence is CASSLKQGPNEKLFF. The CDR3, as DNA: TGTGCCAGCAGTTTAAAACAGGGTCCCAATGAAAAACTGTTTTTT.

Details on this clonotype: The junction does not match germline at one end; this may be a read error. The rearrangement joins TRBV7-9 to TRBJ2-7; 8 bases fit TRBD1. Germline V gives CDR1 SEHNR, CDR2 FQNEAQ (reference sequence). This CDR3 spans 16 amino acids. CDR3 sequence reads: CAGSGRTGNSSYEQYF. In DNA, the CDR3 is TGTGCCGGCAGCGGTAGGACAGGGAACAGCTCCTACGAGCAGTACTTC.

This clonotype came up once. V is TRBV4-1 and J is TRBJ2-7, with D possibly matching TRBD1 (6 bases). CDR3 length: 13 amino acids. From germline, CDR1 is MGHRA and CDR2 YSYEKL. Trimming cost V 4 bases and J 2 bases, with 9 bases left between them. CDR3 DNA sequence: TGCGCCAGCAGCCTGGACAGAGCCTACGAGCAGTACTTC. This sequence encodes CASSLDRAYEQYF.

The J gene is TRBJ1-5, the V gene TRBV6-6, with TRBD1 identical over 7 bases. Per germline, CDR1 MNHNY and CDR2 SVGAGI (reference sequence). CDR3 size: 15 residues. V was clipped by 1 base and J by 5 bases; unmatched bases: 5. This CDR3 is CASSYFGTADQPQHF. The CDR3, as DNA: TGTGCCAGCAGTTACTTCGGGACAGCCGATCAGCCCCAGCATTTT.

The sample holds a few counts of this clonotype. This rearrangement joins TRBV5-6 to TRBJ2-7; no clear D gene. The CDR3 contains 15 residues. V shed 0 bases and J shed 3 bases, with 13 bases lying between them. Germline V gene sequence: CDR1 SGHDT, CDR2 YYEEEE. CDR3 sequence (DNA): TGTGCCAGCAGCTTGGGCGGAAACTTGGGCTACGAGCAGTACTTC. Translated, it gives CASSLGGNLGYEQYF.

In this sample, this clonotype turned up a few times. This chain joins TRBV19 and TRBJ2-1; D is perhaps TRBD1 or TRBD2 (5 bases each). Germline CDR1 reads LNHDA; CDR2 reads SQIVND (reference sequence). V was clipped by 2 bases and J by 7 bases, with 12 bases between them. This CDR3 contains 14 residues. DNA of the CDR3: TGTGCCAGTAGTATACTCGGGGCGGCGAATGAGCAGTTCTTC. It yields the protein CASSILGAANEQFF.

This chain uses TRBV4-1 with TRBJ1-4, with a possible D match to TRBD1 (5 bases). Germline CDR1 and CDR2: MGHRA and YSYEKL. The CDR3 spans 16 residues. Deletions cut 3 bases from V and 7 bases from J, with 18 bases between. The chain's CDR3 is CASSQSLGAWGEKLFF. The DNA for the CDR3 is TGCGCCAGCAGCCAGAGTTTAGGGGCGTGGGGTGAAAAACTGTTTTTT.

This chain links TRBV7-2 with TRBJ2-3; 9 nucleotides match TRBD1. The length of the CDR3 is 16 residues. Germline values: CDR1 SGHTA, CDR2 FQGNSA. J gave up 4 bases and V 4 bases, and 9 bases lay outside the gene matches. CDR3 DNA: TGTGCCAGCAGCTACTCCGGGACAGGGCGTTCAGATACGCAGTATTTT. Its translation: CASSYSGTGRSDTQYF.

The chain has TRBV20-1 and TRBJ1-4; 7 bases match TRBD1. Trimming at V came to 2 bases and at J to 7 bases, leaving 10 bases not matched to a gene. Germline V gene data show CDR1 as DFQATT and CDR2 as SNEGSKA (reference sequence). CDR3 length equals 15 residues. The CDR3 nucleotides are TGCAGTGCTAGATACCGACAGGGAGGGTTTGAAAAACTGTTTTTT. This sequence encodes CSARYRQGGFEKLFF.

This clonotype occurred a few times. The J gene is TRBJ2-1, the V gene TRBV6-1, with 10 positions matching TRBD2. The CDR3 totals 16 residues. V lost 5 bases, J lost 5 bases, and 9 bases stayed unmatched. CDR1 is MNHNS, CDR2 SASEGT, per germline. The CDR3 nucleotides are TGTGCCAGCAGTCCATTTAGCGGGGGGCCAAACAATGAGCAGTTCTTC. Translated: CASSPFSGGPNNEQFF.